A single sample is the source of the 8 T cell receptor beta chains below, sequenced in a study of blood T cell repertoires in COVID-19. Here immunoSEQ multiplex PCR was the method, and the copy in TCRdb shows in-frame clones only, minus some. In the table there are tens of thousands of clones, about 89% of which are singletons. The sample consisted of peripheral blood. These receptor sequences come from a man aged 50 to 60 with COVID-19, enrolled during active disease.

This sequence joins TRBV2 and TRBJ2-7; 7 bases align to TRBD2. This CDR3 has 14 amino acids. Germline V lookup: CDR1 SNHLY, CDR2 FYNNEI. The V segment lost 8 bases and the J segment 1 base; nucleotides outside the gene matches: 8. The CDR3 DNA reads TGTGCCAGCTCAGTGGGGGGGAGGTCCTACGAGCAGTACTTC. It codes for CASSVGGRSYEQYF. Together with reference TRBV2 and TRBJ2-7, the CDR3 gives the full variable domain: EPEVTQTPSHQVTQMGQEVILRCVPISNHLYFYWYRQILGQKVEFLVSFYNNEISEKSEIFDDQFSVERPDGSNFTLKIRSTKLEDSAMYFCASSVGGRSYEQYFGPGTRLTVT.

The V call is TRBV2, the J call TRBJ1-6; TRBD1 matches at 8 bases. The length of the CDR3 is 18 residues. V was clipped by 7 bases and J by 0 bases; unmatched bases: 11. Germline lookup yields CDR1 SNHLY and CDR2 FYNNEI. The CDR3, as DNA: TGTGCCAGCACTAAGGACAGGGTTTTTAGCTCCTATAATTCACCCCTCCACTTT. Protein product: CASTKDRVFSSYNSPLHF.

The chain combines TRBV2 with TRBJ1-2, with TRBD1 as a possible D gene (6 bases). Germline CDR1 reads SNHLY; CDR2 reads FYNNEI. CDR3 length: 13 amino acids. Trimming left V 3 bases short and J 6 bases short, with 11 bases between. CDR3 DNA: TGTGCCAGCAGTGACACAGGGTCCAATGGCTACACCTTC. Translating it yields CASSDTGSNGYTF.

In nucleotides, the CDR3 is TGTGCCAGCAGTGAAAGTGGGGACAGGGGCTGGGGCTACACCTTC. Its protein is CASSESGDRGWGYTF. The chain employs TRBV6-1 and TRBJ1-2; 10 nucleotides align to TRBD1. Germline values: CDR1 MNHNS, CDR2 SASEGT. V gave up 2 bases and J gave up 8 bases; unmatched junction bases: 8. The CDR3 totals 15 residues.

Written as DNA, the CDR3 is TGTGCCAGCAGCTTAGGGGACATACCCTACGAGCAGTACTTC. Translation: CASSLGDIPYEQYF. The chain recombines TRBV7-2 with TRBJ2-7; the D gene is possibly TRBD1 (6 bases). This CDR3 comprises 14 residues. CDR1 and CDR2 from the germline V gene are SGHTA and FQGNSA. The germline V and J ends were trimmed by 1 base and 2 bases, with 9 bases remaining between them.

The chain links TRBV27 to TRBJ2-3; no definite D call. The V gene lost 6 bases and the J gene lost 5 bases, with 24 bases spanning the gap. The CDR3 spans 17 residues. Germline CDR1 reads MNHEY; CDR2 reads SMNVEV (reference sequence). The CDR3 loop is CASSSFFSTRSQDTQYF. For the CDR3, the DNA is TGTGCCAGCAGCTCTTTCTTTTCGACGAGGTCTCAAGATACGCAGTATTTT.

The chain joins TRBV15 to TRBJ2-3, with TRBD1 identical over 8 bases. Germline values: CDR1 LNHNV, CDR2 YYDKDF (reference sequence). The V and J ends lost 1 base and 0 bases, in that order; junction bases with no gene match: 3. The CDR3 is 16 residues long. CDR3 sequence (DNA): TGTGCCACCAGCAGAGCAGGGGGCCCTAGCACAGATACGCAGTATTTT. Protein: CATSRAGGPSTDTQYF.

V and J are TRBV18 and TRBJ2-7; D may be TRBD2 (9 bases). This CDR3 comprises 17 residues. The V gene lost 2 bases and the J gene lost 6 bases, with 23 bases spanning the gap. Germline assignment: CDR1 KGHSH and CDR2 LQKENI. The CDR3: CASSPRAGGTGSAEQYF. The DNA of the CDR3 is TGTGCCAGCTCACCAAGGGCGGGAGGGACAGGAAGCGCCGAGCAGTACTTC.